Listed below are T cell receptor beta chains from one sample, sequenced in a study of CD8+CD57+ T cells in acquired aplastic anemia. Via MiXCR, TCRdb re-called the reads, giving one row per CDR3 protein. Of about 150,000 distinct CDR3 sequences in the sample, roughly two fifths were seen once. Sequenced input: sorted CD4+, CD8+, or CD8+CD57+ T cells (not recorded which) from PBMCs. These receptors were taken from a human donor in good health, serving as a control. CDR3s include the opening cysteine and the closing phenylalanine or tryptophan. A D gene is named only where the DNA matches it firmly. The listing skips clone size in some rows; elsewhere it reads once, few, many or a size class.

j_call v_call clone_size d_call cdr3_nt cdr3_aa
TRBJ1-5 TRBV7-2 . . TGTGCCAGCAGGTCAAATCGGGACACCAATCAGCCCCAGCATTTT CASRSNRDTNQPQHF
TRBJ2-2 TRBV5-1 many . TGCGCCAGCAGCCACCGGCGCAGGGAAGGCGGGGAGCTGTTTTTT CASSHRRREGGELFF
TRBJ1-2 TRBV2 many . TGTGCCAGCAGTGAGGGATTCTATGGCTACACCTTC CASSEGFYGYTF
TRBJ2-3 TRBV29-1 many . TGCAGCGCTACACTCGGGCGCGCCTACTCTAGCACAGATACGCAGTATTTT CSATLGRAYSSTDTQYF
TRBJ2-7 TRBV4-3 . TRBD1 TGCGCCAGGCGGGGACAGGGTGTGGAGCAGTACTTC CARRGQGVEQYF
TRBJ1-2 TRBV29-1 many . TGCAGCGTTGCTCAGGATGGCTACACCTTC CSVAQDGYTF
TRBJ2-7 TRBV3-1 many . TGTGCCAGCAGTCGCAGGGGCTACGAGCAGTACTTC CASSRRGYEQYF
TRBJ1-2 TRBV3-1 few TRBD1 TGTGCCAGCAGCCCATCCGACAGGGGGTTGAATGGCTACACCTTC CASSPSDRGLNGYTF
TRBJ2-1 TRBV15 . . TGTGCCACCAGCATACGGCAGGGCAGCAATGAGCAGTTCTTC CATSIRQGSNEQFF
TRBJ2-7 TRBV12-3/TRBV12-4 . TRBD2 TGTGCCAGCAGTTTTGCGGGGGACTACGAGCAGTACTTC CASSFAGDYEQYF
TRBJ1-5 TRBV24-1 many . TGTGCCACCAGTGAAACGACTTGGTTGCCCCAGCATTTT CATSETTWLPQHF
TRBJ1-2 TRBV7-3 . . TGTGCCAGCAGCCAACATGTTCAATCCCCAGGGAGTGGCTACACCTTC CASSQHVQSPGSGYTF
TRBJ2-5 TRBV29-1 . TRBD1 TGCAGCGGTCGACCCGGGACAGGGGGTGGGGAGACCCAGTACTTC CSGRPGTGGGETQYF
TRBJ1-2 TRBV7-2 many . TGTGCCAGCAGCTTAGGGCGGGGGGCTGGGGGCTACACCTTC CASSLGRGAGGYTF
TRBJ1-6 TRBV3-1 many . TGTGCCAGCAGCCCCTCGGCCTCCAAGGCACCCCTCCACTTT CASSPSASKAPLHF
TRBJ1-2 TRBV2 . . TGTGCCAGCAGTGACCGGGCCCGAGGGAACTATGGCTACACCTTC CASSDRARGNYGYTF
TRBJ2-3 TRBV24-1 . . TGTGCTAGAGTGGGCGGGCTAGCCCTCACAGATACGCAGTATTTT CARVGGLALTDTQYF
TRBJ2-7 TRBV2 . TRBD2 TGTGCCAGCAGTCAGTTTAGCGGGAGGACCGAGCAGTACTTC CASSQFSGRTEQYF
TRBJ2-5 TRBV5-1 many . TGCGCCAGCAGCTTTCAAGAGACCCAGTACTTC CASSFQETQYF
TRBJ2-1 TRBV12-3/TRBV12-4 many TRBD2 TGTGCCAGCAGTATAGCGGGCGACTACAATGAGCAGTTCTTC CASSIAGDYNEQFF
TRBJ2-3 TRBV2 . TRBD2 TGTGCCAGCAGTCTAGCGGGGGCCCCCACAGATACGCAGTATTTT CASSLAGAPTDTQYF
TRBJ1-2 TRBV29-1 . TRBD1 TGCAGCGTGGGGACAGGGGCGCGGGGCTACACCTTC CSVGTGARGYTF
TRBJ2-3 TRBV5-8 many . TGTGCCAGCACCGCCGGGGGCGATACGCAGTATTTT CASTAGGDTQYF
TRBJ1-2 TRBV20-1 many . TGCAGTGCTAGTGAGGGGGGGGGGCCCTATGGCTACACCTTC CSASEGGGPYGYTF
TRBJ1-5 TRBV15 . . TGTGCCACCAGCAGAGAAGGGCAGCTCAATCAGCCCCAGCATTTT CATSREGQLNQPQHF
TRBJ1-6 TRBV15 few . TGTGCCACCAGCCGATCCGGGGATCTCAATTCACCCCTCCACTTT CATSRSGDLNSPLHF
TRBJ1-2 TRBV28 many TRBD1 TGTGCCAGCAGTTTAGCCGCAGGGGGCAAGGGCTACACCTTC CASSLAAGGKGYTF
TRBJ2-3 TRBV24-1 . TRBD2 TGTGCCACCAGTAGCCGGGAGGCTGGCACAGATACGCAGTACTTT CATSSREAGTDTQYF
TRBJ1-5 TRBV20-1 . . TGCAGTGCTAGCTCTTCGGAATTACCTAGCAATCAGCCCCAGCATTTT CSASSSELPSNQPQHF
TRBJ1-3 TRBV12-3/TRBV12-4 few TRBD1 TGTGCCAGCAGCTTCGGACAGGGAAGCTCTGGAAACACCATATATTTT CASSFGQGSSGNTIYF
TRBJ1-4 TRBV5-1 . . TGCGCCAGCAGCCCAGGGTTTGCAGGGTTAAATGAAAAACTGTTTTTT CASSPGFAGLNEKLFF
TRBJ2-3 TRBV3-1 many . TGTGCCAGCAGGAGTGGAGGGTTGACAGATACGCAGTATTTT CASRSGGLTDTQYF
TRBJ2-3 TRBV20-1 many TRBD2 TGCAGTGGAGCGGGGGCGGGCGCCAGCACAGATACGCAGTATTTT CSGAGAGASTDTQYF
TRBJ2-1 TRBV29-1 many . TGCAGCGTTGAAGATCAGGGCCTCCGAGGAGAGCAGTTCTTC CSVEDQGLRGEQFF
TRBJ2-1 TRBV19 . . TGTGCCAGCAGTAATCGGGAGATAATGGATGAGCAGTTCTTC CASSNREIMDEQFF
TRBJ2-3 TRBV20-1 many TRBD2 TGCAGTGCTATTACCAATAGCGGGGGTTCTGATACGCAGTATTTT CSAITNSGGSDTQYF
TRBJ2-1 TRBV11-2 . . TGTGCCAGCAGCTTTGGGGTCTCCTACAATGAGCAGTTCTTC CASSFGVSYNEQFF
TRBJ1-5 TRBV10-3 few . TGTGCCAGTTACATTACTTATAGCGATCAGCCCCAGCATTTT CASYITYSDQPQHF
TRBJ2-3 TRBV24-1 . TRBD2 TGTGCCACCAGTGATTTCGTCTCCTGGACTAGCGGAGACACAGATACGCAGTATTTT CATSDFVSWTSGDTDTQYF
TRBJ1-5 TRBV12-3/TRBV12-4 many TRBD1 TGTGCCAGCCTTCAGGGGGCTAATCAGCCCCAGCATTTT CASLQGANQPQHF
TRBJ2-7 TRBV19 few TRBD1 TGTGCCAGTAGGACGATTGGGACAGCTTACGAGCAGTACTTC CASRTIGTAYEQYF
TRBJ1-6 TRBV2 many . TGTGCCAGCAGTCTCCAGAGTTCACCCCTCCACTTT CASSLQSSPLHF
TRBJ1-1 TRBV5-1 many . TGCGCCAGCAGCTTGGGGGGAGTGAACACTGAAGCTTTCTTT CASSLGGVNTEAFF
TRBJ1-6 TRBV2 . . TGTGCCAGCGGCGGCGGACAGTATAATTCACCCCTCCACTTT CASGGGQYNSPLHF
TRBJ1-1 TRBV15 . TRBD1 TGTGCCACCAGCTGGGACAGACACACCACTGAAGCTTTCTTT CATSWDRHTTEAFF
TRBJ2-7 TRBV20-1 . . TGCAGTGCGCCAGACAGTATATCCTACGAGCAGTACTTC CSAPDSISYEQYF
TRBJ1-2 TRBV11-2 . TRBD1 TGTGCCAGCAGCTTAGGCGGACAGGGGCAGGACTATGGCTACACCTTC CASSLGGQGQDYGYTF
TRBJ1-3 TRBV6-5 once TRBD1 TGTGCCAGCAGTTACTCAGGGGGCGAGTCTGGAAACGCCATATATTTT CASSYSGGESGNAIYF
TRBJ1-6 TRBV10-3 . . TGTGCCATCAGTTCGGGGGCGGTCGGAACCCTCCACTTT CAISSGAVGTLHF
TRBJ2-3 TRBV7-9 many TRBD2 TGTGCCAGCAGCCCGCCCGGGACTAGCACTTTAGATACGCAGTATTTT CASSPPGTSTLDTQYF